Below, 15 T cell receptor beta chains from the same sample are listed, as sequenced in a study of blood T cell repertoires in COVID-19. Measured with immunoSEQ multiplex PCR; TCRdb has only the in-frame clones, and not every one. In the table there are around 170,000 clones, 80% to 85% of which are singletons. The sequencing sample was made of PBMCs or T cells enriched from blood (not recorded which). The origin of the receptors is a woman aged 45-65 years who had recovered from COVID-19.

The chain joins TRBV25-1 to TRBJ2-4, with D possibly TRBD1 on 5 matching bases. The CDR3 covers 13 residues. The germline V gene encodes CDR1 MGHDK and CDR2 SYGVNS. V was clipped by 3 bases and J by 4 bases, with 7 bases between them. The CDR3 protein is CASSEAGKNIQYF. The CDR3 coding sequence is TGTGCCAGCAGTGAGGCAGGGAAAAACATTCAGTACTTC. The full variable domain, completed using reference TRBV25-1 and TRBJ2-4, is EADIYQTPRYLVIGTGKKITLECSQTMGHDKMYWYQQDPGMELHLIHYSYGVNSTEKGDLSSESTVSRIRTEHFPLTLESARPSHTSQYLCASSEAGKNIQYFGAGTRLSVL.

The CDR3 is CASSLAGGQPDTQYF. The DNA for the CDR3 is TGTGCCAGCAGCCTAGCGGGGGGGCAGCCAGATACGCAGTATTTT. This rearrangement joins TRBV3-1 (or the pseudogene TRBV3-2) to TRBJ2-3; 11 bases are shared with TRBD2. Germline V gives CDR1 LGHDT, CDR2 YNNKEL (reference sequence). This CDR3 region has 15 residues. V shed 4 bases and J 4 bases; nucleotides not matched to a gene: 4.

The chain couples TRBV28 to TRBJ2-3; D is undetermined. CDR3 size: 12 residues. V was shortened by 4 bases and J by 3 bases, with 5 bases between the two germline ends. Germline CDR1 and CDR2: MDHEN and SYDVKM. Here the CDR3 DNA reads TGTGCCAGCAGTTCCCAAACAGATACGCAGTATTTT. Its protein product is CASSSQTDTQYF.

The V gene is TRBV25-1, the J gene TRBJ2-2; 11 bases map to TRBD1. The CDR3 runs 16 residues. Germline-derived CDR1 and CDR2 are MGHDK and SYGVNS. Unmatched junction bases numbered 5, after V lost 3 bases and J lost 5 bases. DNA for the CDR3: TGTGCCAGCAGTGACGGACAGGGGGCGAGGACCGGGGAGCTGTTTTTT. It yields the protein CASSDGQGARTGELFF.

This chain joins TRBV2 and TRBJ1-5; no clear D. Germline V gene lookup returns CDR1 SNHLY and CDR2 FYNNEI. The CDR3 runs 13 residues. The V end was cut by 5 bases, the J end by 5 bases, with 10 bases between. The CDR3 loop reads CASSKDRDQPQHF. The CDR3 nucleotides read TGTGCCAGCAGTAAAGACCGAGATCAGCCCCAGCATTTT.

In nucleotides, the CDR3 is TGTGCCAGCAGCTTAAACGTAGGATCGGGGGGCTATGGCTACACCTTC. The encoded protein is CASSLNVGSGGYGYTF. The rearrangement links TRBV7-2 to TRBJ1-2, with a possible D match to TRBD1 (5 bases). This CDR3 has 16 residues. The germline CDR1 and CDR2 sequences are SGHTA and FQGNSA. V was pared by 2 bases and J by 4 bases, with 17 bases between.

The J gene is TRBJ2-1, the V gene TRBV7-2; maybe TRBD2 (5 bases). The germline CDR1 and CDR2 sequences are SGHTA and FQGNSA. The CDR3 loop spans 16 amino acids. V was trimmed by 1 base and J by 8 bases, leaving 18 bases between them. CDR3 region: CASSLGGRGREHEQFF. The CDR3 bases are TGTGCCAGCAGCTTAGGTGGGAGAGGAAGAGAACATGAGCAGTTCTTC.

V usage is TRBV13 and J usage is TRBJ1-3; D may be TRBD1 (5 bases). V lost 8 bases to trimming and J lost 4 bases, with 15 bases between them. CDR1 is PRHDT, CDR2 FYEKMQ, per germline (reference sequence). The length of the CDR3 is 14 residues. DNA for the CDR3: TGTGCCAGCTGCAGGGCTGAAGACGGAAACACCATATATTTT. Its protein is CASCRAEDGNTIYF.

The sample holds a few counts of this clone. The chain joins TRBV3-1 (or the pseudogene TRBV3-2) to TRBJ1-2; D is ambiguous. The CDR3 is 13 residues long. The V and J ends lost 2 bases and 4 bases respectively, with 8 bases between them. CDR1 is LGHDT and CDR2 is YNNKEL in the germline V gene (reference sequence). For the CDR3, the DNA is TGTGCCAGCAGCCAAAACAGAGTCTATGGCTACACCTTC. It specifies CASSQNRVYGYTF.

The chain carries TRBV27 and TRBJ2-5; 8 bases match TRBD2. V was clipped by 8 bases and J by 7 bases; unmatched bases: 6. Looked up from germline, CDR1 is MNHEY and CDR2 is SMNVEV (reference sequence). The CDR3 loop spans 12 amino acids. In DNA, the CDR3 is TGTGCCAGCCGGGGGGCGGGAGGGACCCAGTACTTC. Its translation is CASRGAGGTQYF.

Of note for this clone: Other DNA sequences within the sample encode an identical CDR3. The gene calls are TRBV24-1 and TRBJ2-7; D possibly corresponds to TRBD1 (6 bases). V was cut by 9 bases and J by 3 bases, with 8 bases left in between. The CDR3 sequence is 11 residues long. Germline CDR1 reads KGHDR; CDR2 reads SFDVKD. The CDR3 is CATSDSYEQYF. The CDR3 coding sequence is TGTGCCACCTCGGACAGCTACGAGCAGTACTTC.

This chain connects TRBV6-5 to TRBJ1-5; no firm D call. This CDR3 region has 15 residues. Germline V lookup: CDR1 MNHEY, CDR2 SVGAGI. Trimming took 0 bases from V and 3 from J, leaving 9 bases between them. The CDR3 loop reads CASSYSAGNNQPQHF. The CDR3 coding sequence is TGTGCCAGCAGTTACTCGGCAGGTAACAATCAGCCCCAGCATTTT.

V and J are TRBV19 and TRBJ1-3; no reliable D call. V lost 4 bases and J 0 bases, leaving 13 bases between the germline ends. CDR1 LNHDA and CDR2 SQIVND come from the germline V gene (reference sequence). This CDR3 contains 16 residues. CDR3 protein: CASSTGGRISGNTIYF. CDR3 bases: TGTGCCAGTAGTACGGGCGGGAGGATCTCTGGAAACACCATATATTTT.

The V and J genes are TRBV18 and TRBJ2-3; possibly TRBD1 for D (6 bases). Between the trimmed V and J ends, which lost 6 bases and 0 bases, there was a span of 16 bases. This CDR3 is built from 16 residues. The germline gives CDR1 KGHSH, CDR2 LQKENI. The CDR3 nucleotides are TGTGCCAGCTCCCTGCGACAGGTTTCTAGCACAGATACGCAGTATTTT. The encoded protein is CASSLRQVSSTDTQYF.

In its sample, this clone was seen once. The chain employs TRBV2 and TRBJ2-3; the match to TRBD2 covers 11 bases. This CDR3 has 15 amino acids. V dropped 3 bases and J dropped 6; count of bases not matched to a gene: 5. Germline V gene data show CDR1 as SNHLY and CDR2 as FYNNEI. Here the CDR3 reads CASSDELAGADTQYF. For the CDR3, the DNA is TGTGCCAGCAGTGACGAACTAGCGGGGGCCGATACGCAGTATTTT.